A selection of T cell receptor beta chains follows, all from one sample in a study of cytomegalovirus exposure and HLA in healthy donors. Here immunoSEQ multiplex PCR was the method, and the copy in TCRdb shows in-frame clones only, minus some. This table has some 200,000 clones, 73% appearing once. The sample comprised PBMCs. The receptors shown here come from a woman in her 30s in good health and CMV-seronegative. Both conserved end residues are part of each CDR3. Each record gives: clone size, V gene, J gene, D gene, CDR3 DNA, CDR3 protein. D genes are given only for firm matches. Part of the rows lack a size; the others show once, few, many or a class for expanded clones.

>-|TRBV9|TRBJ2-6|TRBD1
TGTGCCAGCAGCGTAGATAGCAGGGTATTTGGGGACAGGGTCTTACGTGGGGCCAACGTCCTGACTTTC
CASSVDSRVFGDRVLRGANVLTF
>-|TRBV6-6|TRBJ2-1|-
TGTGCCAGCAGCCCCTACGTATACAATGAGCAGTTCTTC
CASSPYVYNEQFF
>-|TRBV6-7|TRBJ2-4|-
TGTGCCAGCAGCCGAATTCGGGACATAGCCAAAAACATTCAGTACTTC
CASSRIRDIAKNIQYF
>-|TRBV5-1|TRBJ2-1|TRBD2
TGCGCCAGCACCGAAAGACTAGCTCTCCCTAATGAGCAGTTCTTC
CASTERLALPNEQFF
>-|TRBV18|TRBJ2-7|-
TGTGCCAGCTCATCCGGACTCCTTTACGAGCAGTACTTC
CASSSGLLYEQYF
>few|TRBV5-6|TRBJ2-7|TRBD1
TGTGCCAGCAGCTATTCGGACAGGGCGGTTTACGAGCAGTACTTC
CASSYSDRAVYEQYF
>few|TRBV5-1|TRBJ2-7|TRBD1
TGCGCCAGCAGCGATGGGACAGTAGGCTACGAGCAGTACTTC
CASSDGTVGYEQYF
>-|TRBV19|TRBJ2-7|-
TGTGCCAGTAGTATATCAAGGACAGCATCCTACGAGCAGTACTTC
CASSISRTASYEQYF
>-|TRBV30|TRBJ1-2|-
TGTGCCTGGAGTGTAGTGGCAGGGGTCGGCTACACCTTC
CAWSVVAGVGYTF
>-|TRBV25-1|TRBJ2-7|TRBD1
TGTGCCAGCAGTTCCCGGGACAGGGGTTCCTACGAGCAGTACTTC
CASSSRDRGSYEQYF
>-|TRBV5-1|TRBJ2-1|TRBD1
TGCGCCAGCAGCTTGAGTGCCGGGACAGGGGGCGATGAGCAGTTCTTC
CASSLSAGTGGDEQFF
>once|TRBV2|TRBJ2-6|TRBD1
TGTGCCAGCAGTAAACAGGGGGCCGCTGGGGCCAACGTCCTGACTTTC
CASSKQGAAGANVLTF
>once|TRBV2|TRBJ1-2|TRBD1
TGTGCCAGCAGTAAGAACCCGGGACAGGGACGAGGAGGCTACACCTTC
CASSKNPGQGRGGYTF
>-|TRBV27|TRBJ2-7|-
TGTGCCAGCAGTTTGTCGGTCTCCTACGAGCAGTACTTC
CASSLSVSYEQYF
>-|TRBV10-2|TRBJ1-5|-
TGCGCCAGCAGTGAGTCTCGAGCAGGGTCGGGTCAGCCCCAGCATTTT
CASSESRAGSGQPQHF
>-|TRBV5-4|TRBJ1-5|-
TGTGCCACCCAACCTTATGGGGCCAATCAGCCCCAGCATTTT
CATQPYGANQPQHF
>-|TRBV7-7|TRBJ2-2|-
TGTGCTAGCAGCTCTTCGGGAAACACCGGGGAGCTGTTTTTT
CASSSSGNTGELFF
>-|TRBV9|TRBJ2-5|TRBD2
TGTGCCAGCAGCGCGGCGGGGGGGCTTGTGACCCAGTACTTC
CASSAAGGLVTQYF
>-|TRBV19|TRBJ1-2|-
TGTGCCAGTAGTACCCGGGGACTAATCTATGGCTACACCTTC
CASSTRGLIYGYTF
>-|TRBV27|TRBJ2-7|-
TGTGCCAGCAGTTTATGGTCAGGAAGCAACTACGAGCAGTACTTC
CASSLWSGSNYEQYF
>-|TRBV4-1|TRBJ2-7|-
TGCGCCAGCAGCCAAGTAGATCCAGGCCCATCCTACGAGCAGTACTTC
CASSQVDPGPSYEQYF
>many|TRBV20-1|TRBJ1-2|TRBD1
TGCAGTGACAGGGGAGGCTACACCTTC
CSDRGGYTF
>-|TRBV27|TRBJ2-3|TRBD1
TGTGCCAGCAGACCAATGGGACAGGGGAAACCTAGCACAGATACGCAGTATTTT
CASRPMGQGKPSTDTQYF
>-|TRBV19|TRBJ2-7|TRBD2
TGTGCCAGTAGTCTTGGACTAGCGGGATCCGGGCAGCAGTACTTC
CASSLGLAGSGQQYF
>-|TRBV6-8|TRBJ2-2|-
TGTGCCAGCAGTCGCGCTATGGGGGAGCTGTTTTTT
CASSRAMGELFF
>-|TRBV2|TRBJ2-1|TRBD1
TGTGCCAGCAGAGGACAGGGGGCCGATGAGCAGTTCTTC
CASRGQGADEQFF
>-|TRBV7-9|TRBJ2-7|-
TGTGCCAGCAGCCTGGAGTCGTCTTACGAGCAGTACTTC
CASSLESSYEQYF
>-|TRBV10-3|TRBJ2-4|-
TGTGCCATCAGTGAGCGGCAGGGCAAGCTTAAAAACATTCAGTACTTC
CAISERQGKLKNIQYF
>-|TRBV4-1|TRBJ1-1|TRBD1
TGCGCCAGCAGCCAACCCGTCCGACAGGGGTTGTTACGAACTGAAGCTTTCTTT
CASSQPVRQGLLRTEAFF
>few|TRBV2|TRBJ1-6|-
TGTGCCAGCAGGGCTACAGGGAATTCACCCCTCCACTTT
CASRATGNSPLHF
>-|TRBV7-9|TRBJ1-6|-
TGTGCCAGCAGTCTATACAGGGAAGATTCACCCCTCCACTTT
CASSLYREDSPLHF
>-|TRBV7-9|TRBJ2-7|TRBD2
TGTGCCAGCAGCTCCTCCGGGACTAGCGGACCCTACGAGCAGTACTTC
CASSSSGTSGPYEQYF
>few|TRBV28|TRBJ2-1|TRBD2
TGTGCCAGCAGGCCTCTAGCGGACTACAATGAGCAGTTCTTC
CASRPLADYNEQFF
>-|TRBV5-1|TRBJ2-5|-
TGCGCCAGCAGCCTCAGGACAGCCCAAGAGACCCAGTACTTC
CASSLRTAQETQYF
>few|TRBV5-1|TRBJ1-2|-
TGCGCCAGCAGCTTGGAGCAGGGGAAGGGTGGCTACACCTTC
CASSLEQGKGGYTF
>-|TRBV13|TRBJ2-1|-
TGTGCCAGCAGCTTTCGGGACTTAAAGCAGTTCTTC
CASSFRDLKQFF
>-|TRBV5-1|TRBJ2-1|-
TGCGCCAGCAGCTTGTGGGACAACTACAATGAGCAGTTCTTC
CASSLWDNYNEQFF
>-|TRBV7-2|TRBJ2-6|-
TGTGCCAGCAGTCCACTGACTGGGGCCAACGTCCTGACTTTC
CASSPLTGANVLTF
>-|TRBV25-1|TRBJ2-1|TRBD2
TGTGCCAGCAGAACTAGCGGGGCCAATGAGCAGTTCTTC
CASRTSGANEQFF
>-|TRBV4-1|TRBJ1-6|TRBD1
TGCGCCAGCAGCCAAGTCCTGGATACAGGGGGTAATTCACCCCTCCACTTT
CASSQVLDTGGNSPLHF
>-|TRBV7-3|TRBJ2-7|TRBD1
TGTGCCAGCAGCTTATATCCGGGACAGGGTGTCGAGCAGTACTTC
CASSLYPGQGVEQYF
>-|TRBV2|TRBJ1-1|TRBD1
TGTGCCAGCAGTGGCAGACAGGGTGGGACTGAAGCTTTCTTT
CASSGRQGGTEAFF
>-|TRBV5-4|TRBJ1-2|-
TGTGCCAGCAGCCAAACTGACTATGGCTACACCTTC
CASSQTDYGYTF
>-|TRBV9|TRBJ2-3|TRBD1
TGTGCCAGCAGCTTCGGGACAGGAGCAGATACGCAGTATTTT
CASSFGTGADTQYF
>few|TRBV14|TRBJ2-7|-
TGTGCCAGCAGGTCCGGCGGCTCCTACGAGCAGTACTTC
CASRSGGSYEQYF
>-|TRBV27|TRBJ1-5|-
TGTGCCAGCAGCAAGACAAGCAATCAGCCCCAGCATTTT
CASSKTSNQPQHF
>-|TRBV27|TRBJ1-4|TRBD1
TGTGCCAGCAGTCCCAGGGACAGGGGGAGAGAAAAACTGTTTTTT
CASSPRDRGREKLFF
>-|TRBV5-1|TRBJ1-1|-
TGCGCCAGCAGCTCTCGGGTGTCAAACACTGAAGCTTTCTTT
CASSSRVSNTEAFF
>-|TRBV18|TRBJ1-5|-
TGTGCCAGCTCACCACCGGGGCCGAGCAATCAGCCCCAGCATTTT
CASSPPGPSNQPQHF